The TCR beta chain under discussion was sequenced for a study of shared clonotypes between healthy human individuals. V was clipped by 4 bases and J by 4 bases; unmatched bases: 9. The germline V gene encodes CDR1 MNHEY and CDR2 SMNVEV (reference sequence). This CDR3 region has 16 residues. This clone has a single count. Its specificity is unknown. Assay execution took place at the deep level. Generated by immunoSEQ multiplex PCR, the TCRdb table keeps only in-frame clones and is missing some. The top ten clones hold approximately 1.2% of a sample with about 2 million clones, over 85% of them seen once. As defined, naive CD8 cells were CD45RO-negative and positively selected for CCR7, with terminally differentiated effector memory CD45RA+ cells excluded. Findings and limits, study-wide: Some naive CD4 clonotypes, 4.5% to 5.5%, turned up in common across a handful of donors.

This sequence was found in a man aged 18 to 30 in good health. The sequenced material came from naive CD8+ T cells sorted from blood. V gene TRBV27 combines with J gene TRBJ1-1; the match to TRBD1 covers 10 bases. The CDR3 region is CASSSLRTGGTTEAFF. As DNA, the CDR3 is TGTGCCAGCAGTTCCCTGCGGACAGGGGGGACCACTGAAGCTTTCTTT.